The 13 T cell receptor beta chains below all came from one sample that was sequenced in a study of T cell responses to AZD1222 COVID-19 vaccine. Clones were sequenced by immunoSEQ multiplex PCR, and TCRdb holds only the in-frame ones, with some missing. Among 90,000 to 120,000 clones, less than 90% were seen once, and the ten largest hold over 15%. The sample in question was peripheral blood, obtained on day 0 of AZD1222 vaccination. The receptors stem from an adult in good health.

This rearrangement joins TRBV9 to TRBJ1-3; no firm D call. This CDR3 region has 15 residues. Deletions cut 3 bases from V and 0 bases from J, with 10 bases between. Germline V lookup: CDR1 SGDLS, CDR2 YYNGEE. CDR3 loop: CASSAGKISGNTIYF. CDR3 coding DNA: TGTGCCAGCAGCGCGGGGAAAATCTCTGGAAACACCATATATTTT.

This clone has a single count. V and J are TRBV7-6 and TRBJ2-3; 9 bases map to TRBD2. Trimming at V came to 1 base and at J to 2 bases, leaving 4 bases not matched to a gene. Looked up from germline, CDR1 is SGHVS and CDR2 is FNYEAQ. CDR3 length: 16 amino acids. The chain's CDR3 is CASSLGASGITDTQYF. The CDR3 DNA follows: TGTGCCAGCAGCTTAGGGGCTAGCGGGATCACAGATACGCAGTATTTT. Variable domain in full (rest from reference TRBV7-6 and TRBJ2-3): GAGVSQSPRYKVTKRGQDVALRCDPISGHVSLYWYRQALGQGPEFLTYFNYEAQQDKSGLPNDRFSAERPEGSISTLTIQRTEQRDSAMYRCASSLGASGITDTQYFGPGTRLTVL.

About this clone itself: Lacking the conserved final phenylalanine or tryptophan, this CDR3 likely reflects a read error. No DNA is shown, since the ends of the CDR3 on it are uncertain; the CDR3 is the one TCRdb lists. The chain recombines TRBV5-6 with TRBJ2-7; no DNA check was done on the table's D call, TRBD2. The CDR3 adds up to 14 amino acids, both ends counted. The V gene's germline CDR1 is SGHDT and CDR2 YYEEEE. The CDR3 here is CASSLTLGDSHGAL.

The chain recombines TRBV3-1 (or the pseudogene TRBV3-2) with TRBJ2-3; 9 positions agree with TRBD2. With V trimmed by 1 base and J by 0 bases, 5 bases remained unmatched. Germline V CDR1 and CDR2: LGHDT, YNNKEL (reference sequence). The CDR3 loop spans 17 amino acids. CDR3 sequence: CASSQVRAGGSTDTQYF. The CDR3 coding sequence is TGTGCCAGCAGCCAAGTTCGCGCGGGGGGGAGCACAGATACGCAGTATTTT.

The CDR3 spells CASSVRGLYEQYF. The CDR3, as DNA: TGTGCCAGCAGTGTCAGGGGGCTTTACGAGCAGTACTTC. This rearrangement joins TRBV2 to TRBJ2-7, with 8 bases fitting TRBD1. Germline CDR1 and CDR2: SNHLY and FYNNEI. V lost 4 bases to trimming and J lost 4 bases; unmatched junction nucleotides: 3. The CDR3 extends over 13 amino acids.

The CDR3 DNA sequence: TGCGCCAGCAGCTTGGAGCAGAGCACAGATACGCAGTATTTT. Protein product: CASSLEQSTDTQYF. The gene calls are TRBV5-1 and TRBJ2-3; no definite D call. The CDR3 covers 14 residues. The germline gives CDR1 SGHRS, CDR2 YFSETQ. V was pared by 0 bases and J by 0 bases, with 5 bases between. Looking up the rest from reference TRBV5-1 and TRBJ2-3 gives the full variable domain: KAGVTQTPRYLIKTRGQQVTLSCSPISGHRSVSWYQQTPGQGLQFLFEYFSETQRNKGNFPGRFSGRQFSNSRSEMNVSTLELGDSALYLCASSLEQSTDTQYFGPGTRLTVL.

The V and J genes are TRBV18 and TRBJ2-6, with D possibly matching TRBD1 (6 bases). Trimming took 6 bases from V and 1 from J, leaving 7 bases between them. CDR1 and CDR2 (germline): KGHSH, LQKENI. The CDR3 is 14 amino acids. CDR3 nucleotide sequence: TGTGCCAGCTCGGGGGCATCTGGGGCCAACGTCCTGACTTTC. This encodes CASSGASGANVLTF.

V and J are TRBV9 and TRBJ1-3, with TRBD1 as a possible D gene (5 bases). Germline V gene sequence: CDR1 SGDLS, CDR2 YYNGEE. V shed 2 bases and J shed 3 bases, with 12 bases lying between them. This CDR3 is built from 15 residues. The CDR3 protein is CASSVTGANGNTIYF. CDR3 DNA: TGTGCCAGCAGCGTGACCGGGGCGAATGGAAACACCATATATTTT.

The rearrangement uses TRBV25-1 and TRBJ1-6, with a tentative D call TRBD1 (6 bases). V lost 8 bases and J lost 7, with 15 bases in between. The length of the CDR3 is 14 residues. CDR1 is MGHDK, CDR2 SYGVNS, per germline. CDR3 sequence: CASVPQGRNSPLHF. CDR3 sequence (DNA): TGTGCCAGCGTACCACAGGGAAGAAATTCACCCCTCCACTTT.

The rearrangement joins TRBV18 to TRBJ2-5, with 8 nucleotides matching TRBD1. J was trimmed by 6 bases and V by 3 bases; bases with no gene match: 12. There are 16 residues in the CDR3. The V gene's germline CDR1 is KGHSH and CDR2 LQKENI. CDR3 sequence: CASSPTDRGSSKTQYF. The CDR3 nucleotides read TGTGCCAGCTCACCCACAGACAGGGGTTCTTCAAAGACCCAGTACTTC.

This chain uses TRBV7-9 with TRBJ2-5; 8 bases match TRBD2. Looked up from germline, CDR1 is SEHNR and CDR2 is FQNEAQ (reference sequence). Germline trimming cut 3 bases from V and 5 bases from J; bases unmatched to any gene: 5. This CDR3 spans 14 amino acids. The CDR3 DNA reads TGTGCCAGCAGCTTCAGCGGGAGAGGGGAGACCCAGTACTTC. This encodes CASSFSGRGETQYF.

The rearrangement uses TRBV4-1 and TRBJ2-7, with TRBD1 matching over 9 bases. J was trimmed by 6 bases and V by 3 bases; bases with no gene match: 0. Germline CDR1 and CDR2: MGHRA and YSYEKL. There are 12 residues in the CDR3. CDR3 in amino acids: CASSQTGGEQYF. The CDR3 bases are TGCGCCAGCAGCCAGACAGGGGGCGAGCAGTACTTC.

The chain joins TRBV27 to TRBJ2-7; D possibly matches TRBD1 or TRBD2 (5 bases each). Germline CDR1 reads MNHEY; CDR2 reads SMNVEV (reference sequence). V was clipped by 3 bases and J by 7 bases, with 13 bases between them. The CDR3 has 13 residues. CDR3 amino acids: CASSLIGWGEQYF. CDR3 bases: TGTGCCAGCAGTTTGATCGGCTGGGGGGAGCAGTACTTC.